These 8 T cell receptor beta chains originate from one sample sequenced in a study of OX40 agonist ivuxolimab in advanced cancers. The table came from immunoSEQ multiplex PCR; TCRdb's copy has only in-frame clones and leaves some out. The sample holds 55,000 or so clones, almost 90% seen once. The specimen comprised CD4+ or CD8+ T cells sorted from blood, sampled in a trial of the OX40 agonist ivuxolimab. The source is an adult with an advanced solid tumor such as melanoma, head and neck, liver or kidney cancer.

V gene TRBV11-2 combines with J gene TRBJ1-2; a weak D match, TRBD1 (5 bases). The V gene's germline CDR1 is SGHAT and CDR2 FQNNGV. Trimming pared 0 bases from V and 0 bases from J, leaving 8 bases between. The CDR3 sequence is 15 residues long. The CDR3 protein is CASSLDGGANYGYTF. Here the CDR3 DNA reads TGTGCCAGCAGCTTAGATGGAGGGGCTAACTATGGCTACACCTTC.

The CDR3 loop reads CASSERGGRAYEQYF. The CDR3, as DNA: TGTGCCAGCAGTGAACGGGGCGGGAGGGCCTACGAGCAGTACTTC. This chain uses TRBV2 with TRBJ2-7; 9 bases fit TRBD2. The length of the CDR3 is 15 residues. In germline, CDR1 is SNHLY, CDR2 FYNNEI. With V trimmed by 2 bases and J by 2 bases, 4 bases remained unmatched.

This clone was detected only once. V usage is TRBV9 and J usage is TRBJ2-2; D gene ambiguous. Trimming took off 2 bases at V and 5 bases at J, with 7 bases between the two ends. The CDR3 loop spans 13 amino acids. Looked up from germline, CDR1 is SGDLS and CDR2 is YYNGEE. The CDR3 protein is CASSVAMTGELFF. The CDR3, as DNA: TGTGCCAGCAGCGTCGCTATGACCGGGGAGCTGTTTTTT.

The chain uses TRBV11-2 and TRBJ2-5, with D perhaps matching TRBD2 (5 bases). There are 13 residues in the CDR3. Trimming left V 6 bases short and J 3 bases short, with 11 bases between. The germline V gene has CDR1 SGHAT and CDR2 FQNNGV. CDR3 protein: CASSDGEKETQYF. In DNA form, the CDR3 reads TGTGCCAGCAGTGACGGGGAAAAAGAGACCCAGTACTTC.

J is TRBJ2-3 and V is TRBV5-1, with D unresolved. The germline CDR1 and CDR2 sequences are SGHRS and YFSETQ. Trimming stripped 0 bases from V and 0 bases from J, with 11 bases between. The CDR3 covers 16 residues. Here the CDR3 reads CASSLAGTHSTDTQYF. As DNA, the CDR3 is TGCGCCAGCAGCTTGGCTGGCACTCATAGCACAGATACGCAGTATTTT.

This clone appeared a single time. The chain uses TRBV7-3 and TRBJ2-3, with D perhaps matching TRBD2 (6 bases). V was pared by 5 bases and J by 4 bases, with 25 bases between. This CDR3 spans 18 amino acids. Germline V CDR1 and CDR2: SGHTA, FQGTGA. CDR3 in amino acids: CASSDLRSFSEGPDTQYF. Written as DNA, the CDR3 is TGTGCCAGCAGCGACCTAAGAAGTTTTTCGGAGGGGCCAGATACGCAGTATTTT.

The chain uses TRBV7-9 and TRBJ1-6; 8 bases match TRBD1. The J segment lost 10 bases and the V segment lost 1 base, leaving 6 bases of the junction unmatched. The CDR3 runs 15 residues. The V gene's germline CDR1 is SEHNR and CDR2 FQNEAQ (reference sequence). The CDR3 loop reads CASSLGQGAGSPLHF. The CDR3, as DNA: TGTGCCAGCAGCTTAGGCCAGGGGGCTGGGTCACCCCTCCACTTT.

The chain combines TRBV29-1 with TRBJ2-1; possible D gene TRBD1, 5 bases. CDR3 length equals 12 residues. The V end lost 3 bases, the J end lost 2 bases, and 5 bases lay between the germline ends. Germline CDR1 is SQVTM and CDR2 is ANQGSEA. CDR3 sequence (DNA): TGCAGCGTTGACAGGGCCTACAATGAGCAGTTCTTC. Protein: CSVDRAYNEQFF.